This T cell receptor beta chain was sequenced in a study of control samples from healthy donors and cancer patients. The CDR3 is 16 residues long. Germline loops: CDR1 SGHRS, CDR2 YFSETQ. After removal of 0 bases from V and 3 bases from J, the junction contained 6 bases not matched to a gene. The repertoire was sequenced with immunoSEQ multiplex PCR; TCRdb's copy has only in-frame clones and lacks some. The sample has roughly 100,000 clones; 80% to 90% are singletons. The clonotype was recovered from a man aged 55 to 70 with lung cancer. The chain carries TRBV5-1 and TRBJ2-3; TRBD1 agrees at 8 bases. Sequenced material: PBMCs. CDR3 protein: CASSLEAGGLTDTQYF. CDR3 bases: TGCGCCAGCAGCTTGGAGGCAGGGGGCTTGACAGATACGCAGTATTTT.